This entry is about one T cell receptor (beta chain). The source of the sample is a study of blood T cell repertoires in COVID-19. Using immunoSEQ multiplex PCR, the repertoire was profiled, and TCRdb retains in-frame clones only, with some absent. In the table there are around 40,000 clones, 80% to 95% of which are singletons. Germline V lookup: CDR1 PRHDT, CDR2 FYEKMQ (reference sequence). Trimming took off 4 bases at V and 2 bases at J, with 3 bases between the two ends. The CDR3 extends over 11 amino acids. The genes are TRBV13 and TRBJ2-7, with D uncertain. The clonotype comes from a human donor in a cohort sampled during active COVID-19. Sequencing was performed on peripheral blood. CDR3 loop: CASSSTYEQYF. CDR3 coding DNA: TGTGCCAGCAGCTCTACCTACGAGCAGTACTTC. The variable domain in full, completed from reference TRBV13 and TRBJ2-7, reads AAGVIQSPRHLIKEKRETATLKCYPIPRHDTVYWYQQGPGQDPQFLISFYEKMQSDKGSIPDRFSAQQFSDYHSELNMSSLELGDSALYFCASSSTYEQYFGPGTRLTVT.